The 2 T cell receptor beta chains below all came from one sample that was sequenced in a study of identical twins. TCRdb analysed the 5' RACE reads with MiXCR anew, one entry per CDR3 protein. The sample contains hundreds of thousands of distinct CDR3 sequences, about 20% of which appear only once. This same sample was also part of a study on T cells expressing NK-cell markers.

What was sequenced was PBMCs. The receptors shown here come from a woman between 18 and 29 years old in good health.

The J gene is TRBJ2-7, the V gene TRBV20-1, with D possibly being TRBD1 (6 bases). Germline V gene data show CDR1 as DFQATT and CDR2 as SNEGSKA (reference sequence). The CDR3 runs 11 residues. V lost 6 bases and J 6 bases, leaving 12 bases between the germline ends. CDR3 coding DNA: TGCAGTGCCAACAGGGTCGGCGAGCAGTACTTC. Residues: CSANRVGEQYF.

This chain links TRBV20-1 with TRBJ1-2; 11 bases match TRBD1. CDR1 is DFQATT, CDR2 SNEGSKA, per germline (reference sequence). J was trimmed by 3 bases and V by 3 bases; bases with no gene match: 3. The CDR3 extends over 14 amino acids. The CDR3 DNA is TGCAGTGCTAGGGTGGGACAGGGGGACTATGGCTACACCTTC. As protein: CSARVGQGDYGYTF.